One T cell receptor (beta chain) is described in this entry. What it binds is unknown. The CDR3 totals 14 residues. Germline CDR1 and CDR2: DFQATT and SNEGSKA (reference sequence). The junction had 8 bases not matched to a gene; V was cut back by 3 bases and J by 5 bases. This entry is derived from a study of early T cells in non-severe SARS-CoV-2 infection. Study overall: Sequencing targeted bulk RNA from unsorted whole blood, leaving chains unpaired.

Notes on the study in general: VDJdb matching skewed toward anti-spike CD8 responses, missing private and CD4 specificities.

Individual cDNA molecules carried attached unique molecular identifiers. TCRdb reprocessed the 5' RACE reads with MiXCR, giving one entry per CDR3 protein. The table lists about 80,000 distinct CDR3 sequences, approximately 10% of them singletons, with 4.7% in the top ten. This chain uses TRBV20-1 with TRBJ2-5, with 8 bases that match TRBD1. Input material: whole blood. This TCR derives from an adult who was a healthcare worker with PCR-confirmed SARS-CoV-2 infection or an uninfected control (not recorded which). The CDR3 is CSASPQGAKETQYF. The CDR3 coding sequence is TGCAGTGCTAGTCCTCAGGGGGCCAAGGAGACCCAGTACTTC.